Following are 29 T cell receptor beta chains from one sample sequenced in a study of regulatory T cells in long-lasting Graves disease. Sample time point: newly diagnosed GD, antithyroid drugs for less than 3 months. After RNA was extracted from PBMCs, the TCR library was made from it. For TCR beta, libraries came from iRepertoire HTBI primers and Arm-PCR of CDR3 regions. TCRdb re-derived calls from the multiplex PCR reads in MiXCR, one entry per CDR3 protein. The data contain approximately 460,000 distinct CDR3 sequences, about 15% of them seen just once; the ten biggest clones take up roughly 10%. The same data also contributed to another study, on T cells in Graves' hyperthyroidism and ophthalmopathy.

The sample was peripheral blood mononuclear cells (PBMCs), taken at new diagnosis, from a patient treated with antithyroid drugs. The receptors come from a woman in her 30s with Graves disease.

J is TRBJ2-1 and V is TRBV14; a weak D match, TRBD2 (5 bases). Germline V lookup: CDR1 SGHDN, CDR2 FVKESK. Trimming took off 1 base at V and 0 bases at J, with 10 bases between the two ends. CDR3 length: 16 residues. CDR3 in amino acids: CASSQGRIFSYNEQFF. The CDR3 DNA sequence: TGTGCCAGCAGCCAAGGGAGGATTTTCTCCTACAATGAGCAGTTCTTC.

This clonotype has ten or more counts. This clone may be a read error of a much larger clone one base away. This chain uses TRBV27 with TRBJ2-5; D is undetermined. The J call could be wrong; TRBJ2-1 is a better fit for the DNA end. The CDR3 runs 11 residues. Germline CDR1 reads MNHEY; CDR2 reads SMNVEV (reference sequence). For the CDR3, the DNA is TGTGCCAGCAGTCGAAACAATGAGCAGTTCTTC. Translation gives CASSRNNEQFF.

This CDR3 is CATGLAGGPYEQFF. CDR3 nucleotide sequence: TGTGCCACCGGACTAGCGGGAGGGCCCTACGAGCAGTTCTTC. The V gene is TRBV5-4, the J gene TRBJ2-4; 15 bases line up with TRBD2. The J call may be in error: the DNA end matches TRBJ2-1 better. Germline CDR1 SGHNT, CDR2 YYREEE (reference sequence). There are 14 residues in the CDR3.

The chain combines TRBV30 with TRBJ2-1; 14 bases fit TRBD2. CDR1 and CDR2 (germline): GTSNPN, SVGIG (reference sequence). CDR3 length: 15 amino acids. V shed 4 bases and J 4 bases; nucleotides not matched to a gene: 3. CDR3 in DNA: TGTGCCTGGACTGGGACTAGCGGGAGATACAATGAGCAGTTCTTC. It specifies CAWTGTSGRYNEQFF.

This clonotype was seen many times. The chain is built from TRBV27 and TRBJ1-4; possibly TRBD1 for D (5 bases). Germline assignment: CDR1 MNHEY and CDR2 SMNVEV (reference sequence). This CDR3 region has 20 residues. The ends were cut back, 4 bases at V and 0 bases at J, with 24 bases in the middle. CDR3 sequence: CASSSAIAGGGYATNEKLFF. The CDR3 coding sequence is TGTGCCAGCAGTTCCGCGATTGCTGGGGGGGGATATGCAACTAATGAAAAACTGTTTTTT.

This clonotype came up a few times. The chain couples TRBV6-1 to TRBJ2-3; possible D gene TRBD2, 7 bases. Deletions cut 6 bases from V and 2 bases from J, with 18 bases between. CDR3 size: 16 residues. Germline assignment: CDR1 MNHNS and CDR2 SASEGT. CDR3 amino acids: CASRRLGAGATDTQYF. The DNA for the CDR3 is TGTGCCAGCAGGCGATTAGGGGCGGGGGCCACAGATACGCAGTATTTT.

Many counts were recorded for this clonotype. The chain combines TRBV30 with TRBJ2-5, with D hard to call. Germline values: CDR1 GTSNPN, CDR2 SVGIG (reference sequence). V was cut by 0 bases and J by 2 bases, with 10 bases left in between. The CDR3 loop spans 14 amino acids. The DNA for the CDR3 is TGTGCCTGGAGTGTAGGCGCGGTACAAGAGACCCAGTACTTC. Protein product: CAWSVGAVQETQYF.

There are many counts of this clonotype. The genes are TRBV7-8 and TRBJ2-7; D is uncertain. The V and J ends lost 3 bases and 0 bases respectively, with 9 bases between them. The CDR3 has 14 amino acids. Germline V gene sequence: CDR1 SGHVS, CDR2 FQNEAQ. CDR3 sequence: CASSLESGSYEQYF. CDR3 DNA sequence: TGTGCCAGCAGCTTGGAGTCGGGCTCCTACGAGCAGTACTTC.

This clonotype was picked up many times. V usage is TRBV6-5 and J usage is TRBJ1-5; D is undetermined. Germline-derived CDR1 and CDR2 are MNHEY and SVGAGI. The CDR3 totals 15 residues. Trimming took off 4 bases at V and 0 bases at J, with 10 bases between the two ends. In DNA, the CDR3 is TGTGCCAGCAGTTTAAGTCCGATTAGCAATCAGCCCCAGCATTTT. Protein product: CASSLSPISNQPQHF.

The genes are TRBV6-1 and TRBJ2-7; 10 nucleotides align to TRBD1. CDR3 size: 17 residues. Unmatched junction bases numbered 10, after V lost 4 bases and J lost 1 base. In germline, CDR1 is MNHNS, CDR2 SASEGT. The CDR3 region is CASSVRRDRGLSYEQYF. The CDR3 DNA is TGTGCCAGCAGTGTACGCCGGGACAGGGGACTGTCCTACGAGCAGTACTTC.

This clonotype was picked up a small number of times. V usage is TRBV20-1 and J usage is TRBJ2-2; 12 nucleotides line up with TRBD2. The CDR3 contains 15 residues. CDR1 and CDR2 from the germline V gene are DFQATT and SNEGSKA (reference sequence). The ends lost 0 bases at V and 6 bases at J; junction bases unmatched: 2. The CDR3 here is CSARDTSGRPGELFF. In nucleotides, the CDR3 is TGCAGTGCTAGAGATACTAGCGGGAGGCCCGGGGAGCTGTTTTTT.

In its sample, this clonotype was seen many times. The chain uses TRBV6-1 and TRBJ2-1; 13 bases agree with TRBD2. V lost 5 bases to trimming and J lost 2 bases; unmatched junction nucleotides: 18. Germline-derived CDR1 and CDR2 are MNHNS and SASEGT. The CDR3 runs 21 residues. The CDR3 sequence: CASSLVGWTSGSLRTYNEQFF. In DNA, the CDR3 is TGTGCCAGCAGTCTAGTCGGGTGGACTAGCGGGAGCCTTAGGACCTACAATGAGCAGTTCTTC.

This clonotype was detected ten times or more. The chain recombines TRBV12-3 or TRBV12-4 with TRBJ2-7, with 8 nucleotides matching TRBD2. CDR3 length equals 17 residues. V shed 7 bases and J 7 bases; nucleotides not matched to a gene: 21. The DNA for the CDR3 is TGTGCCAGCACCGATGGACTAGCCCTCCTTGGAGCTAGAGAGCAGTACTTC. Its translation: CASTDGLALLGAREQYF.

This clonotype came up many times. J is TRBJ2-7 and V is TRBV27; tentatively, D is TRBD1 (5 bases). Germline CDR1 MNHEY, CDR2 SMNVEV (reference sequence). Trimming pared 8 bases from V and 3 bases from J, leaving 11 bases between. CDR3 size: 12 residues. The CDR3 spells CASRSRVYEQYF. The DNA of the CDR3 is TGTGCCAGCCGTAGCAGGGTCTACGAGCAGTACTTC.

Ten or more counts support this clonotype. The rearrangement joins TRBV7-9 to TRBJ2-7; 7 bases match TRBD1. Germline assignment: CDR1 SEHNR and CDR2 FQNEAQ (reference sequence). V lost 1 base and J lost 7; bases outside the gene matches: 4. This CDR3 is 13 amino acids long. The chain's CDR3 is CASSLEQGDEQYF. The DNA for the CDR3 is TGTGCCAGCAGCTTAGAGCAGGGGGATGAGCAGTACTTC.

This clonotype was found many times. This chain joins TRBV6-1 and TRBJ2-5, with 8 nucleotides matching TRBD2. The CDR3 contains 11 residues. The V and J ends lost 7 bases and 5 bases, in that order; junction bases with no gene match: 0. From germline, CDR1 is MNHNS and CDR2 SASEGT. CDR3 residues: CASTSGETQYF. The CDR3, as DNA: TGTGCCAGCACTAGCGGGGAGACCCAGTACTTC.

This clonotype has ten or more counts. The chain links TRBV7-8 to TRBJ1-1, with unresolved D. The germline CDR1 and CDR2 sequences are SGHVS and FQNEAQ. The V end lost 2 bases, the J end lost 8 bases, and 9 bases lay between the germline ends. The CDR3 contains 12 residues. CDR3: CASSLFESEAFF. The CDR3, as DNA: TGTGCCAGCAGCTTATTCGAATCCGAAGCTTTCTTT.

At least ten counts were recorded for this clonotype. The chain is built from TRBV11-2 and TRBJ2-5; tentatively, D is TRBD1 or TRBD2 (5 bases each). Trimming removed 5 bases from V and 0 bases from J, with 13 bases in between. Germline CDR1 reads SGHAT; CDR2 reads FQNNGV. This CDR3 is 15 amino acids long. The CDR3 sequence is CASSVTGRHQETQYF. The CDR3, as DNA: TGTGCCAGCAGCGTGACGGGACGCCACCAAGAGACCCAGTACTTC.

This clonotype was seen a few times. The chain has TRBV12-3 or TRBV12-4 and TRBJ1-5; perhaps TRBD1 as D (5 bases). Between the trimmed V and J ends, which lost 0 bases and 2 bases, there was a span of 11 bases. The CDR3 covers 16 residues. The CDR3 spells CASSLAGGAGNQPQHF. As DNA, the CDR3 is TGTGCCAGCAGTTTAGCGGGAGGGGCGGGCAATCAGCCCCAGCATTTT.

This clonotype has at least ten counts. The chain uses TRBV4-3 and TRBJ1-2; 10 bases line up with TRBD1. The CDR3 contains 15 residues. The germline V gene encodes CDR1 LGHNA and CDR2 YSLEER. V lost 7 bases to trimming and J lost 4 bases; unmatched junction nucleotides: 9. CDR3 protein: CASNYRDRGGYGYTF. The CDR3, as DNA: TGCGCCAGCAATTACCGGGACAGGGGAGGCTATGGCTACACCTTC.

This clonotype was seen many times. The rearrangement uses TRBV4-3 and TRBJ2-5, with a possible D match to TRBD1 (6 bases). V lost 0 bases to trimming and J lost 2 bases, with 16 bases between them. The CDR3 has 17 amino acids. Germline CDR1 LGHNA, CDR2 YSLEER. The DNA of the CDR3 is TGCGCCAGCAGCCAAGACCGGGCGCAGGGGCGGCAAGAGACCCAGTACTTC. This codes for CASSQDRAQGRQETQYF.

The chain is built from TRBV9 and TRBJ1-1; D gene ambiguous. The germline gives CDR1 SGDLS, CDR2 YYNGEE. V lost 2 bases to trimming and J lost 4 bases, with 12 bases between them. This CDR3 spans 14 amino acids. CDR3 residues: CASSVSMTGTEAFF. The CDR3 region has the DNA TGTGCCAGCAGCGTTTCTATGACCGGCACTGAAGCTTTCTTT.

This clonotype was detected ten times or more. The rearrangement uses TRBV28 and TRBJ2-7; either TRBD1 or TRBD2 may fit D (5 bases each). Trimming took 6 bases from V and 1 from J, leaving 22 bases between them. This CDR3 is 17 amino acids long. CDR1 MDHEN and CDR2 SYDVKM come from the germline V gene. The CDR3 coding sequence is TGTGCCAGCAGCGTTTTTTCAACCGGGACGGCGTCCTACGAGCAGTACTTC. It codes for CASSVFSTGTASYEQYF.

This clonotype has a count of ten or more. The chain combines TRBV20-1 with TRBJ2-1, with a weak D call TRBD2 (6 bases). V was clipped by 6 bases and J by 5 bases, with 17 bases between them. The V gene's germline CDR1 is DFQATT and CDR2 SNEGSKA (reference sequence). The CDR3 covers 14 residues. This CDR3 is CSATGLLPNNEQFF. In nucleotides, the CDR3 is TGCAGTGCAACGGGACTCTTACCCAACAATGAGCAGTTCTTC.

This clonotype was detected many times. The CDR3 DNA sequence: TGCAGTGCTGCCCCGGGACTAAGGAATGAGCAGTTCTTC. Translating gives CSAAPGLRNEQFF. The rearrangement links TRBV20-1 to TRBJ2-1; TRBD2 matches at 7 bases. The CDR3 is made up of 13 amino acids. After removal of 5 bases from V and 7 bases from J, the junction contained 8 bases not matched to a gene. Per the germline V gene, CDR1 is DFQATT and CDR2 is SNEGSKA (reference sequence).

This clonotype has a count of ten or more. This sequence joins TRBV6-5 and TRBJ2-1; 9 nucleotides align to TRBD1. The CDR3 totals 16 residues. V gave up 4 bases and J gave up 4 bases; unmatched junction bases: 8. The germline V gene has CDR1 MNHEY and CDR2 SVGAGI. CDR3 region: CASSFSGTGLYNEQFF. Written as DNA, the CDR3 is TGTGCCAGCAGTTTCTCCGGGACAGGGTTATACAATGAGCAGTTCTTC.

This clonotype was detected only a few times. V and J are TRBV12-3 or TRBV12-4 and TRBJ2-1, with 10 bases that match TRBD2. There are 13 residues in the CDR3. The ends lost 7 bases at V and 9 bases at J; junction bases unmatched: 6. CDR3 protein: CASTQTSGLEQFF. The CDR3 nucleotides are TGTGCCAGCACCCAGACTAGCGGGCTTGAGCAGTTCTTC.

At least ten counts were recorded for this clonotype. The chain couples TRBV7-2 to TRBJ2-1; perhaps TRBD2 as D (5 bases). The CDR3 is 11 amino acids. The V gene's germline CDR1 is SGHTA and CDR2 FQGNSA. V was pared by 10 bases and J by 7 bases, with 11 bases between. The CDR3 is CAIREGNEQFF. DNA for the CDR3: TGTGCCATTCGGGAAGGTAATGAGCAGTTCTTC.

This clonotype was detected many times. The chain is built from TRBV28 and TRBJ2-7; TRBD1 aligns across 7 bases. The CDR3 runs 16 residues. After removal of 6 bases from V and 2 bases from J, the junction contained 13 bases not matched to a gene. Germline CDR1 is MDHEN and CDR2 is SYDVKM. This CDR3 is CASRTGDRVKTYEQYF. CDR3 in DNA: TGTGCCAGCAGAACGGGCGACAGGGTAAAGACCTACGAGCAGTACTTC.